Each of the 21 T cell receptor beta chains below was sequenced from the same sample in a study of blood T cell repertoires in COVID-19. Measured with immunoSEQ multiplex PCR; TCRdb has only the in-frame clones, and not every one. The table records 200,000 to 300,000 clones, roughly 91% of them present only once. Sequencing input: PBMCs or T cells enriched from blood (not recorded which). The origin of the receptors is a woman aged 30 to 39 who had recovered from COVID-19.

V is TRBV19 and J is TRBJ1-1; D may be TRBD1 (6 bases). This CDR3 spans 15 amino acids. The germline V gene has CDR1 LNHDA and CDR2 SQIVND (reference sequence). The V end lost 6 bases, the J end lost 4 bases, and 18 bases lay between the germline ends. CDR3 sequence reads: CASSQQQGRGTEAFF. CDR3 sequence (DNA): TGTGCCAGTAGCCAGCAACAGGGCCGGGGCACTGAAGCTTTCTTT.

The chain combines TRBV7-2 with TRBJ1-2; a possible D gene is TRBD1 (6 bases). Between the trimmed V and J ends, which lost 3 bases and 0 bases, there was a span of 8 bases. CDR3 length equals 14 residues. Germline V gene lookup returns CDR1 SGHTA and CDR2 FQGNSA. CDR3 coding DNA: TGTGCCAGCAGCTTCGCAGGGGCTAACTATGGCTACACCTTC. Translating gives CASSFAGANYGYTF. The entire variable domain, with the rest obtained from reference TRBV7-2 and TRBJ1-2, is as follows: GAGVSQSPSNKVTEKGKDVELRCDPISGHTALYWYRQSLGQGLEFLIYFQGNSAPDKSGLPSDRFSAERTGGSVSTLTIQRTQQEDSAVYLCASSFAGANYGYTFGSGTRLTVV.

The chain combines TRBV18 with TRBJ1-2; 7 nucleotides match TRBD1. CDR1 is KGHSH, CDR2 LQKENI, per germline. The CDR3 has 15 residues. V was pared by 3 bases and J by 3 bases, with 7 bases of the junction left unmatched. The DNA of the CDR3 is TGTGCCAGCTCACCGGACAGGAACAGGGACTATGGCTACACCTTC. Translation gives CASSPDRNRDYGYTF. Based on the CDR3 plus reference TRBV18 and TRBJ1-2, the full variable domain is NAGVMQNPRHLVRRRGQEARLRCSPMKGHSHVYWYRQLPEEGLKFMVYLQKENIIDESGMPKERFSAEFPKEGPSILRIQQVVRGDSAAYFCASSPDRNRDYGYTFGSGTRLTVV.

The rearrangement links TRBV27 to TRBJ2-7; D call uncertain. The CDR3 spans 15 residues. V dropped 6 bases and J dropped 0 bases, with 15 bases sitting between them. Germline values: CDR1 MNHEY, CDR2 SMNVEV (reference sequence). CDR3 bases: TGTGCCAGCAGCTCTGACATGATTCCCTCCTACGAGCAGTACTTC. Translation gives CASSSDMIPSYEQYF.

The chain uses TRBV27 and TRBJ1-3, with D hard to call. The ends were cut back, 5 bases at V and 0 bases at J, with 11 bases in the middle. CDR1 and CDR2 (germline): MNHEY, SMNVEV (reference sequence). CDR3 size: 15 residues. This chain's CDR3 is CASSLGASSGNTIYF. As DNA, the CDR3 is TGTGCCAGCAGTCTGGGAGCGAGCTCTGGAAACACCATATATTTT.

V usage is TRBV30 and J usage is TRBJ1-1; TRBD1 matches 8 bases. The CDR3 covers 16 residues. Germline CDR1 reads GTSNPN; CDR2 reads SVGIG (reference sequence). The V segment lost 1 base and the J segment 1 base; nucleotides outside the gene matches: 8. The DNA for the CDR3 is TGTGCCTGGAGTGGGGGGCCAGGGGGCTCGAACACTGAAGCTTTCTTT. It translates to CAWSGGPGGSNTEAFF. The variable domain in full, completed from reference TRBV30 and TRBJ1-1, reads SQTIHQWPATLVQPVGSPLSLECTVEGTSNPNLYWYRQAAGRGLQLLFYSVGIGQISSEVPQNLSASRPQDRQFILSSKKLLLSDSGFYLCAWSGGPGGSNTEAFFGQGTRLTVV.

The chain is built from TRBV9 and TRBJ1-1, with no clear D. V was clipped by 0 bases and J by 1 base, with 7 bases between them. This CDR3 has 14 amino acids. The germline V gene has CDR1 SGDLS and CDR2 YYNGEE. The chain's CDR3 is CASSVAAENTEAFF. Here the CDR3 DNA reads TGTGCCAGCAGCGTAGCGGCGGAGAACACTGAAGCTTTCTTT.

The genes are TRBV9 and TRBJ2-3, with 8 bases identical to TRBD1. Trimming removed 3 bases from V and 5 bases from J; junction bases left unmatched: 5. This CDR3 contains 14 residues. Germline CDR1 and CDR2: SGDLS and YYNGEE. CDR3 nucleotides: TGTGCCAGCAGCGGCAGGGGGCTTCAAGATACGCAGTATTTT. Its translation is CASSGRGLQDTQYF.

The V call is TRBV24-1, the J call TRBJ2-3; D remains unclear. Germline CDR1 is KGHDR and CDR2 is SFDVKD. V was clipped by 5 bases and J by 0 bases, with 8 bases between them. The CDR3 runs to 14 residues. CDR3 nucleotides: TGTGCCACCAGTGCCCGTAGAAGCACAGATACGCAGTATTTT. Translating it yields CATSARRSTDTQYF.

Comments on this clone: The same CDR3 can be traced to other DNA sequences in this sample. This chain links TRBV2 with TRBJ1-5, with a tentative D call TRBD1 (5 bases). This CDR3 contains 14 residues. Germline V gene lookup returns CDR1 SNHLY and CDR2 FYNNEI. V was pared by 2 bases and J by 1 base, with 6 bases between. For the CDR3, the DNA is TGTGCCAGCAGTGAACAGGGAAGCAATCAGCCCCAGCATTTT. Protein product: CASSEQGSNQPQHF. Full variable domain (missing parts from reference TRBV2 and TRBJ1-5): EPEVTQTPSHQVTQMGQEVILRCVPISNHLYFYWYRQILGQKVEFLVSFYNNEISEKSEIFDDQFSVERPDGSNFTLKIRSTKLEDSAMYFCASSEQGSNQPQHFGDGTRLSIL.

This clone was seen more than once but under ten times. The chain employs TRBV27 and TRBJ1-6; tentatively, D is TRBD1 (6 bases). CDR3 length: 17 amino acids. Trimming took 6 bases from V and 1 from J, leaving 16 bases between them. The germline V gene encodes CDR1 MNHEY and CDR2 SMNVEV (reference sequence). This CDR3 reads CASSARVGASYNSPLHF. The CDR3 DNA sequence: TGTGCCAGCAGCGCAAGGGTGGGGGCGTCCTATAATTCACCCCTCCACTTT.

The chain combines TRBV19 with TRBJ1-2, with TRBD1 identical over 7 bases. The germline gives CDR1 LNHDA, CDR2 SQIVND (reference sequence). The V segment lost 3 bases and the J segment 3 bases; nucleotides outside the gene matches: 4. There are 14 residues in the CDR3. DNA for the CDR3: TGTGCCAGTAGTATGAGGGGGCAGGACTATGGCTACACCTTC. Translated, it gives CASSMRGQDYGYTF.

The V call is TRBV24-1, the J call TRBJ2-1; a possible D gene is TRBD2 (6 bases). V dropped 3 bases and J dropped 6 bases, with 20 bases sitting between them. Germline CDR1 KGHDR, CDR2 SFDVKD. The CDR3 is made up of 17 amino acids. CDR3 nucleotide sequence: TGTGCCACCAGTGATCCGCACGTGGGAGGTGGGGTCAATGAGCAGTTCTTC. Protein product: CATSDPHVGGGVNEQFF.

This clone has only one observation. V gene TRBV9 combines with J gene TRBJ2-2; tentative D call: TRBD2 (5 bases). The CDR3 sequence is 17 residues long. Germline V gene data show CDR1 as SGDLS and CDR2 as YYNGEE. With 0 bases removed from V and 0 bases from J, the gap between germline ends came to 12 bases. The CDR3 spells CASSVAGRLPNTGELFF. CDR3 DNA: TGTGCCAGCAGCGTAGCTGGGAGACTACCGAACACCGGGGAGCTGTTTTTT.

V gene TRBV28 combines with J gene TRBJ1-5; D is ambiguous. Germline loops: CDR1 MDHEN, CDR2 SYDVKM. Trimming removed 7 bases from V and 2 bases from J, with 15 bases in between. CDR3 length equals 15 residues. Written as DNA, the CDR3 is TGTGCCAGCATCGGACTCAAAAGGGGCAATCAGCCCCAGCATTTT. Translation gives CASIGLKRGNQPQHF.

A single count supports this clone. The gene calls are TRBV24-1 and TRBJ1-5; D remains unclear. This CDR3 spans 13 amino acids. Looked up from germline, CDR1 is KGHDR and CDR2 is SFDVKD. The V and J ends lost 4 bases and 4 bases respectively, with 7 bases between them. The CDR3 protein is CATSERENQPQHF. The CDR3 bases are TGTGCCACCAGTGAAAGGGAGAATCAGCCCCAGCATTTT.

The chain joins TRBV28 to TRBJ1-2; TRBD1 aligns across 10 bases. The V segment lost 1 base and the J segment 6 bases; nucleotides outside the gene matches: 2. CDR3 length equals 14 residues. Germline V CDR1 and CDR2: MDHEN, SYDVKM. This CDR3 is CASSLSDRGDGYTF. The DNA of the CDR3 is TGTGCCAGCAGTTTATCGGACAGGGGGGATGGCTACACCTTC.

The chain uses TRBV27 and TRBJ1-1, with TRBD1 matching over 9 bases. The CDR3 sequence is 15 residues long. CDR1 is MNHEY, CDR2 SMNVEV, per germline (reference sequence). V dropped 2 bases and J dropped 6; count of bases not matched to a gene: 7. The CDR3 nucleotides read TGTGCCAGCAGTTTAGAGGGACAGGGTTCCGCTGAAGCTTTCTTT. Translation: CASSLEGQGSAEAFF.

This chain links TRBV7-3 with TRBJ1-5; D gene ambiguous. CDR1 and CDR2 from the germline V gene are SGHTA and FQGTGA. CDR3 size: 13 residues. Trimming pared 0 bases from V and 6 bases from J, leaving 6 bases between. The CDR3 nucleotides read TGTGCCAGCAGCTTAACGGAGGGTCAGCCCCAGCATTTT. It encodes CASSLTEGQPQHF.

The CDR3 DNA follows: TGTGCCAGCAGCATGGGCCACCCCAACGAGCAGTACTTC. It translates to CASSMGHPNEQYF. The chain carries TRBV9 and TRBJ2-7; D unclear. CDR3 length: 13 residues. Germline V gene data show CDR1 as SGDLS and CDR2 as YYNGEE. V was cut by 4 bases and J by 5 bases, with 13 bases left in between.

The chain links TRBV7-9 to TRBJ1-6; D not resolved. Trimming took 6 bases from V and 10 from J, leaving 16 bases between them. The germline gives CDR1 SEHNR, CDR2 FQNEAQ (reference sequence). CDR3 length equals 14 residues. The CDR3 region has the DNA TGTGCCAGCAGTTCCGATACCATAGCCTCACCCCTCCACTTT. Protein product: CASSSDTIASPLHF.